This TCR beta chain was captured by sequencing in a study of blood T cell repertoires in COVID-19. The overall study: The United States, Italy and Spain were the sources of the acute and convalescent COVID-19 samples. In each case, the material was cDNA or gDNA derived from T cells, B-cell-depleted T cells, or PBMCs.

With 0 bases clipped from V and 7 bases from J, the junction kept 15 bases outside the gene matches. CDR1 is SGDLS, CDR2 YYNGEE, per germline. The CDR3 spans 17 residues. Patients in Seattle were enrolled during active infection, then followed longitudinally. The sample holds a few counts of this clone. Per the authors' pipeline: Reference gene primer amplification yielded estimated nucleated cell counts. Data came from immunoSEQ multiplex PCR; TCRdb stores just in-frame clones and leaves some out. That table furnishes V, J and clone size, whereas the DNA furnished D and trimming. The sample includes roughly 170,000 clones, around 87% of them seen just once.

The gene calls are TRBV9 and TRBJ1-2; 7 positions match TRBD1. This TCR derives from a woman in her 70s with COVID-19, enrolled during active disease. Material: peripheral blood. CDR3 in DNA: TGTGCCAGCAGCGTAGGGGAGACAGGGTTTGGGATCGGTGGCTACACCTTC. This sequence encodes CASSVGETGFGIGGYTF. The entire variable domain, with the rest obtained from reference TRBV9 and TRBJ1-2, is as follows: DSGVTQTPKHLITATGQRVTLRCSPRSGDLSVYWYQQSLDQGLQFLIQYYNGEERAKGNILERFSAQQFPDLHSELNLSSLELGDSALYFCASSVGETGFGIGGYTFGSGTRLTVV.